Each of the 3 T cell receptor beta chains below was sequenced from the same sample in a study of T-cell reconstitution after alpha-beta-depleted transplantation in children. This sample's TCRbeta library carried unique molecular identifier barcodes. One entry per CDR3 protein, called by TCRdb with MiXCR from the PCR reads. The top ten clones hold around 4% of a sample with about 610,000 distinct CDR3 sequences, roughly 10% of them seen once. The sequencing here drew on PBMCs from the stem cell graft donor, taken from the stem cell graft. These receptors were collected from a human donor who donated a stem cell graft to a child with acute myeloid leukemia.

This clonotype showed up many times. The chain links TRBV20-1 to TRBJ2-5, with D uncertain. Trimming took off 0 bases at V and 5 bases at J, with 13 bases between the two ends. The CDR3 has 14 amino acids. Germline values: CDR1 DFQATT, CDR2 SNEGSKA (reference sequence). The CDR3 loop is CSARDWRGLETQYF. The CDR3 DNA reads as TGCAGTGCTAGAGATTGGCGTGGGCTCGAGACCCAGTACTTC.

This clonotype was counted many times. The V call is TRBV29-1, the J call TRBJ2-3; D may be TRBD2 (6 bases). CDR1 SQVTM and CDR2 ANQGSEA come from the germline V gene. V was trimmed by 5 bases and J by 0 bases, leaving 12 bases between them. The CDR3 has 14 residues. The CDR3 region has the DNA TGCAGCGTTACTCGGGAGATGAGCACAGATACGCAGTATTTT. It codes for CSVTREMSTDTQYF.

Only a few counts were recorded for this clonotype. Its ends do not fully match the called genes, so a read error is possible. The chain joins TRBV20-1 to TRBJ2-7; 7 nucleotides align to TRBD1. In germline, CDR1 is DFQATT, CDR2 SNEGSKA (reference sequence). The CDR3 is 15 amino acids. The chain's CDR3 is CCARDYGTDSYEQYF. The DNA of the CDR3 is TGCTGTGCTAGAGATTATGGGACAGACTCCTACGAGCAGTACTTC.